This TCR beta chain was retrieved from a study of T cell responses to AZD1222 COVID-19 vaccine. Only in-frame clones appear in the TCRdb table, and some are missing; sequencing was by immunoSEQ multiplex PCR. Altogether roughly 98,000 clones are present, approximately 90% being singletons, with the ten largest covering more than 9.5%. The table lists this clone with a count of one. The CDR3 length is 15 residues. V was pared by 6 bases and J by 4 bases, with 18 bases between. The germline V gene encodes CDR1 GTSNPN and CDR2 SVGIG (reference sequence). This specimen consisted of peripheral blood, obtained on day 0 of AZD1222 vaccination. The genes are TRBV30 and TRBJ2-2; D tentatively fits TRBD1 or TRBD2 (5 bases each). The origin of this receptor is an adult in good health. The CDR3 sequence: CACPPRGAPTGELFF. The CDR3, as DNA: TGTGCCTGTCCTCCCCGAGGGGCGCCCACCGGGGAGCTGTTTTTT.